This is a list of T cell receptor beta chains from one sample in a study of blood T cell repertoires in COVID-19. Here immunoSEQ multiplex PCR was the method, and the copy in TCRdb shows in-frame clones only, minus some. The sample lists about 220,000 clones, around 85% seen once, with approximately 2.4% in the top ten. The sequenced sample was peripheral blood. Receptors originate from a woman aged 65 to 85 with COVID-19, enrolled during active disease. Each CDR3 is given with its conserved first and last residue. Expanded clones are given a class, and other clones once, few, many or no size at all.

TRBJ1-2	TRBV4-3	NA	CASSQDRAGGAYGYTF
TRBJ2-2	TRBV15	once	CATSRDRLRELFF
TRBJ2-2	TRBV5-5	NA	CASSLAYSGELFF
TRBJ1-5	TRBV18	once	CASSLAQGIGNQPQHF
TRBJ1-2	TRBV7-2	once	CASSSDGAKGYTF
TRBJ2-3	TRBV5-1	once	CATRLGSTDTQYF
TRBJ1-2	TRBV7-8	NA	CASSLGSAGDYGYTF
TRBJ2-1	TRBV10-3	NA	CAIRGGLAGLFDNEQFF
TRBJ2-1	TRBV7-9	NA	CASSSVGAIPYNEQFF
TRBJ1-1	TRBV4-3	few	CASSQAGVGGSMNTEAFF
TRBJ1-2	TRBV19	once	CASSMSDRRPYGYTF
TRBJ2-4	TRBV7-2	NA	CASSFRDSKHIQYF
TRBJ1-1	TRBV5-1	NA	CASSLSRVENTEAFF
TRBJ2-1	TRBV6-2/TRBV6-3	NA	CASSADWSSYNEQFF
TRBJ1-2	TRBV30	NA	CAYGISYGYTF
TRBJ2-1	TRBV7-2	few	CASSFPGLAGDHSYNEQFF
TRBJ1-1	TRBV6-5	NA	CASRRILADTEAFF
TRBJ1-2	TRBV21-1	NA	CASSRRLQGGNGYTF
TRBJ2-2	TRBV7-6	NA	CASSLGAGRATGELFF
TRBJ1-1	TRBV7-9	NA	CASSPRQGPGNTEAFF
TRBJ1-1	TRBV10-3	NA	CAITAGGRSTEAFF
TRBJ1-4	TRBV7-2	once	CASSLAGEGEKLFF
TRBJ1-1	TRBV19	NA	CASSRTGVGETEAFF
TRBJ2-3	TRBV18	NA	CASSPPRVTDTQYF
TRBJ2-3	TRBV4-3	many	CASSQEPPERGPGTDTQYF
TRBJ2-7	TRBV6-1	NA	CASSDQADSSYEQYF
TRBJ1-4	TRBV15	few	CATSRPRTGANEKLFF
TRBJ1-1	TRBV9	NA	CASSAQGAANTEAFF
TRBJ2-7	TRBV6-2/TRBV6-3	NA	CASSPRLAASSYEQYF
TRBJ2-5	TRBV24-1	NA	CATSDLGDREVGETQYF
TRBJ2-5	TRBV20-1	NA	CSAEGSETQYF
TRBJ2-1	TRBV5-4	NA	CASSGDSYNEQFF
TRBJ2-1	TRBV6-1	once	CASSDGAWNNEQFF
TRBJ1-2	TRBV4-3	once	CASSPQTGLDYGYTF
TRBJ1-2	TRBV4-3	NA	CASSRRGQGVYGYTF
TRBJ2-2	TRBV7-6	NA	CASSSGLAGGNTGELFF
TRBJ1-1	TRBV2	NA	CASSQYSGTEAFF
TRBJ1-2	TRBV6-5	NA	CASSYSGTANYGYTF
TRBJ2-1	TRBV11-3	NA	CASSLRTAGSEQFF
TRBJ2-2	TRBV19	NA	CASSIPVLANTGELFF
TRBJ1-3	TRBV6-1	NA	CASSELGYRTSGNTIYF
TRBJ1-2	TRBV7-2	NA	CASSSTGVRVDGYTF
TRBJ2-1	TRBV7-6	NA	CASSLDRGLRTNEQFF
TRBJ1-1	TRBV7-9	NA	CASTTLGGSEAFF
TRBJ1-3	TRBV7-9	NA	CASSLSGAVGNTIYF
TRBJ2-1	TRBV5-6	NA	CASSLRQVRDNEQFF
TRBJ2-2	TRBV10-3	NA	CAISEGQGITGELFF
TRBJ1-1	TRBV29-1	NA	CSVGEAAGTEAFF
TRBJ1-5	TRBV5-8	NA	CASSYHRGQPQHF
TRBJ1-1	TRBV19	NA	CASSIGERNTEAFF
TRBJ2-7	TRBV12-3/TRBV12-4	NA	CASSPRDFDEQYF
TRBJ2-5	TRBV7-3	NA	CASSLGRIREETQYF
TRBJ2-6	TRBV7-3	NA	CASSLQSSGSGANVLTF